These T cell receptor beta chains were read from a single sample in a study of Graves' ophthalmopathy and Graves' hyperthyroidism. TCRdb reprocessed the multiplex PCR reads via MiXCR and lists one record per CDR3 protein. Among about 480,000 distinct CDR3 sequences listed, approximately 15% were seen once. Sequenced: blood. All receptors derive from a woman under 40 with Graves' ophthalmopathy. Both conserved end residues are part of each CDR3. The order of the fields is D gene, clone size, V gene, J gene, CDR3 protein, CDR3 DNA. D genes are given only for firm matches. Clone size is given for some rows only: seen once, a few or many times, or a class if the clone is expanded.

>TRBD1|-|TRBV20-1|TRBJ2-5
CSAPRGTGLETQYF
TGCAGTGCCCCGAGGGGGACAGGACTAGAGACCCAGTACTTC
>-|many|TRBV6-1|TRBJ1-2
CASSQGTEALYGYTF
TGTGCCAGCAGTCAAGGGACGGAAGCTCTCTATGGCTACACCTTC
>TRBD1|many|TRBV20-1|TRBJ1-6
CSASGGTVGSPLHF
TGCAGTGCTAGTGGGGGGACAGTCGGTTCACCCCTCCACTTT
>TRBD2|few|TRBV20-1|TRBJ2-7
CSALGGRALYEQYF
TGCAGTGCATTAGGTGGGAGGGCCCTCTACGAGCAGTACTTC
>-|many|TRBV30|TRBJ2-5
CAWNDRMETQYF
TGTGCCTGGAACGACAGGATGGAGACCCAGTACTTC
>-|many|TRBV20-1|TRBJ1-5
CSARIGSNQPQHF
TGCAGTGCTAGAATAGGGAGCAATCAGCCCCAGCATTTT
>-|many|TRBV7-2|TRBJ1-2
CASSLARDASYYGYTF
TGTGCCAGCAGCTTAGCTCGGGACGCCTCGTACTATGGCTACACCTTC
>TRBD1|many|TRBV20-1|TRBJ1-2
CSAGGRDSYGDTF
TGCAGTGCTGGGGGAAGGGACAGCTATGGCGACACCTTC
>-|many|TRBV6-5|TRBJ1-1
CASSYSRGTEAFF
TGTGCCAGCAGTTACTCGAGGGGAACTGAAGCTTTCTTT
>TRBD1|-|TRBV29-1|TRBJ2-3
CSVEVGGGDTQYF
TGCAGCGTTGAGGTAGGGGGCGGTGATACGCAGTATTTT
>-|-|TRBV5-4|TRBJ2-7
CASSLWSGDSYEQYF
TGTGCCAGCAGCTTGTGGTCCGGGGATTCTTACGAGCAGTACTTC
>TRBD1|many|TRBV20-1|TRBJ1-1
CSARGGGQGFGAFF
TGCAGTGCTAGAGGGGGAGGACAGGGATTTGGAGCTTTCTTT
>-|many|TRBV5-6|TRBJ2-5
CASSLRRRGVSRETQYF
TGTGCCAGCAGCCTTAGGCGTAGAGGGGTAAGCCGGGAGACCCAGTACTTC
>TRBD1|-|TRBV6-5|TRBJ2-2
CASSYRGRGGELFF
TGTGCCAGCAGCTACAGGGGGCGGGGCGGGGAGCTGTTTTTT
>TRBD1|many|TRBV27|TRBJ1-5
CASRALQGPRSNQPQHF
TGTGCCAGCAGAGCCCTACAGGGGCCCCGTAGCAATCAGCCCCAGCATTTT
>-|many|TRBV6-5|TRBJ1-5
CASSYSGGNQPQHF
TGTGCCAGCAGTTACTCAGGAGGCAATCAGCCCCAGCATTTT
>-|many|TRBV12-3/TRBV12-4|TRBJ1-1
CASGMWGNTEAFF
TGTGCCAGCGGTATGTGGGGCAACACTGAAGCTTTCTTT
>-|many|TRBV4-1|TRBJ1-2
CASSQEGASNYGYTF
TGCGCCAGCAGCCAAGAGGGGGCGAGCAACTATGGCTACACCTTC
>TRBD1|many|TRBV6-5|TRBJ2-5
CASSYSHTGQGAETQYF
TGTGCCAGCAGTTACTCCCACACCGGACAGGGGGCAGAGACCCAGTACTTC
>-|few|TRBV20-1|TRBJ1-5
CSARDFLYQPQHF
TGCAGTGCTCGGGACTTCCTATATCAGCCCCAGCATTTT
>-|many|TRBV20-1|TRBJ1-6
CSARDSIGIYNSPLHF
TGCAGTGCTAGAGATAGTATCGGTATCTATAATTCACCCCTCCACTTT
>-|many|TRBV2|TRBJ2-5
CAITSVRETQYF
TGTGCCATTACGTCGGTGCGGGAGACCCAGTACTTC
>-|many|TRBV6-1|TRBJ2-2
CASLTRSNTGELFF
TGTGCCAGCTTGACTCGTTCGAACACCGGGGAGCTGTTTTTT
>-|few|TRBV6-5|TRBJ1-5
CASSYRLGTEPQHF
TGTGCCAGCAGTTATCGGCTTGGTACAGAGCCCCAGCATTTT
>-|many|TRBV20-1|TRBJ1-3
CSASDLGSGNTIYF
TGCAGTGCTTCGGACTTAGGCTCTGGAAACACCATATATTTT
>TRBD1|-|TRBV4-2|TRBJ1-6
CASSQDRTGSNSPLHF
TGTGCCAGCAGCCAAGACCGGACAGGGAGTAACTCACCCCTCCACTTT